Listed below are T cell receptor beta chains from one sample, sequenced in a study of T-cell reconstitution after alpha-beta-depleted transplantation in children. TCRdb independently ran MiXCR on the PCR reads; one entry per CDR3 protein. The table shows about 240,000 distinct CDR3 sequences, with 20% to 30% occurring only once. Source: PBMCs, taken before TCRalphabeta/CD19-depleted stem cell transplant. Receptors originate from a girl aged 2-9 years with Fanconi anemia, due to receive a stem cell transplant. CDR3s include the opening cysteine and the closing phenylalanine or tryptophan. The D gene is left open where the match is weak. Size is stated for part of the rows, as once, few or many counts, or as a class when the clone is expanded.

>TRBV7-6|few|NA|TRBJ2-3
TGTGCCAGCAGCTCCAGCGGACATTACACAGATACGCAGTATTTT
CASSSSGHYTDTQYF
>TRBV12-3/TRBV12-4|many|NA|TRBJ2-1
TGTGCCAGCAGTTTATTTGGGGGCGTACAGCCCTACAATGAGCAGTTCTTC
CASSLFGGVQPYNEQFF
>TRBV11-2|few|NA|TRBJ2-4
TGTGCCAGCAGCGACCTAAACATTCAGTACTTC
CASSDLNIQYF
>TRBV29-1|many|NA|TRBJ2-5
TGCAGCGTCATACGGGGGCGCTTGGAGACCCAGTACTTC
CSVIRGRLETQYF
>TRBV7-9|NA|NA|TRBJ2-7
TGTGCCAGTAATAGCGTCCACGAGCAGTACTTC
CASNSVHEQYF
>TRBV3-1|many|NA|TRBJ2-3
TGTGCCAGCAGCCAATATCAGGTATTCACAGATACGCAGTATTTT
CASSQYQVFTDTQYF
>TRBV7-2|many|NA|TRBJ2-7
TGTGCCAGCAGCTTAGGCCGCTGGGGCTACGAGCAGTACTTC
CASSLGRWGYEQYF
>TRBV20-1|many|TRBD1|TRBJ2-5
TGCAGTGCCACACTCGGACAGGGGGAGACCCAGTACTTC
CSATLGQGETQYF
>TRBV9|few|TRBD2|TRBJ2-3
TGTGCCAGCAGCGTAGCTACGATGGCGGGGGGGCTCACAGATACGCAGTATTTT
CASSVATMAGGLTDTQYF
>TRBV12-3/TRBV12-4|NA|NA|TRBJ2-7
TGTGCCAGCGGCGGGGCCGGGACAAACTCCTACGAGCAGTACTTC
CASGGAGTNSYEQYF
>TRBV29-1|many|NA|TRBJ1-1
TGCAGCGTAATCACAGGGTACACTGAAGCTTTCTTT
CSVITGYTEAFF
>TRBV5-1|few|NA|TRBJ2-1
TGCGCCAGCAGCTTGGTTGGGACAACTCATGAGCAGTTCTTC
CASSLVGTTHEQFF
>TRBV28|NA|NA|TRBJ2-1
TGTGCCAGCAGTTCGGTGATGCTACTCTACAATGAGCAGTTCTTC
CASSSVMLLYNEQFF
>TRBV20-1|many|TRBD2|TRBJ2-7
TGCAGTGCACCGAGGACTAGCGGGAGGAGCTCCTACGAGCAGTACTTC
CSAPRTSGRSSYEQYF
>TRBV7-6|NA|NA|TRBJ2-7
TGTGCCAGCAGCTTGAACTTGTTGCTGCAGGGCAGGGCTGAGCAGTACTTC
CASSLNLLLQGRAEQYF
>TRBV24-1|many|NA|TRBJ2-1
TGTGCCACCAGTGATTTGAGGAGGGGGGGCATCGATGAGCAGTTCTTC
CATSDLRRGGIDEQFF
>TRBV7-3|NA|TRBD2|TRBJ2-1
TGTGCCAGCAGCCCCATAGCGGGGCGCAATGAGCAGTTCTTC
CASSPIAGRNEQFF
>TRBV20-1|NA|NA|TRBJ2-5
TGCAGTGCCACAGAACCGTATAATCCCCAAGAGACCCAGTACTTC
CSATEPYNPQETQYF
>TRBV15|few|TRBD1|TRBJ2-1
TGTGCCACCAGCAGAGATAAGGGACAGGCCTTTGAGCAGTTCTTC
CATSRDKGQAFEQFF
>TRBV5-1|many|TRBD2|TRBJ2-3
TGCGCCAGCAGCTTAGGACTAGCGGGGGGGCCTGGCACAGATACGCAGTATTTT
CASSLGLAGGPGTDTQYF
>TRBV9|few|TRBD1|TRBJ2-3
TGTGCCAGCGGGCGACAGGGAAGCACAGATACGCAGTATTTT
CASGRQGSTDTQYF
>TRBV28|NA|NA|TRBJ1-3
TGTGCCAGCAGTTTATGGGCAGCCGGAAACACCATATATTTT
CASSLWAAGNTIYF
>TRBV28|few|TRBD2|TRBJ2-7
TGTGCCAGCAGTTTGACTAGCGGGGGGTACGAGCAGTACTTC
CASSLTSGGYEQYF
>TRBV20-1|many|NA|TRBJ1-6
TGCAGTGCTAGGCGGCGATATAATTCACCCCTCCACTTT
CSARRRYNSPLHF
>TRBV29-1|NA|NA|TRBJ2-2
TGCAGCGTTGAACTTACAGGATACGGGGAGCTGTTTTTT
CSVELTGYGELFF
>TRBV19|NA|NA|TRBJ2-5
TGTGACAACCCACCAGTATCGGTTCTCCGGGAGACCCAGTACTTC
CDNPPVSVLRETQYF
>TRBV5-1|few|NA|TRBJ2-7
TGCGCCAGCCGGAAACAGGGCTACGAGCAGTACTTC
CASRKQGYEQYF
>TRBV11-2|NA|TRBD1|TRBJ2-1
TGTGCCAGCAGACGTCCCGGGACAGGTAACAATGAGCAGTTCTTC
CASRRPGTGNNEQFF
>TRBV5-1|many|NA|TRBJ1-2
TGCGCCAGCACCGGGGCCTCCAACTATGGCTACACCTTC
CASTGASNYGYTF
>TRBV2|NA|NA|TRBJ2-3
TGTGCCAGACCAGACGTGGGAGATACGCAGTATTTT
CARPDVGDTQYF
>TRBV2|NA|NA|TRBJ2-1
TGTGCCAGCAGTGAGTACCTAGCAGGCAATGAGCAGTTCTTC
CASSEYLAGNEQFF
>TRBV29-1|many|NA|TRBJ2-7
TGCAGCGTGGCCCGGACAGTCTCCTACGAGCAGTACTTC
CSVARTVSYEQYF
>TRBV6-1|NA|NA|TRBJ1-2
TGTGCCAGCAGCCCCCTATTCGGGGGGCAGGATGGCTACACCTTC
CASSPLFGGQDGYTF
>TRBV5-1|NA|NA|TRBJ2-1
TGCGCCAGCAGTCGGGGCCCAGGGCCATCCTACAATGAGCAGTTCTTC
CASSRGPGPSYNEQFF
>TRBV7-6|many|NA|TRBJ2-1
TGTGCCAGCAGCTCCAGGTTACGGCCTGAGCAGTTCTTC
CASSSRLRPEQFF
>TRBV9|NA|NA|TRBJ2-3
TGTGCCAGCAGCGTCATAGCGGGCACAGATACGCAGTATTTT
CASSVIAGTDTQYF
>TRBV10-3|few|NA|TRBJ2-7
TGTGCCATCAGTGAACCAGGCTACGAGCAGTACTTC
CAISEPGYEQYF
>TRBV24-1|many|NA|TRBJ1-2
TGTGCCACCAGTGATCCCGGACAGCCTTACACCTTC
CATSDPGQPYTF
>TRBV6-5|NA|TRBD1|TRBJ1-2
TGTGCCAGCAGGAGGACAGGGGCTAACTATGGCTACACCTTC
CASRRTGANYGYTF